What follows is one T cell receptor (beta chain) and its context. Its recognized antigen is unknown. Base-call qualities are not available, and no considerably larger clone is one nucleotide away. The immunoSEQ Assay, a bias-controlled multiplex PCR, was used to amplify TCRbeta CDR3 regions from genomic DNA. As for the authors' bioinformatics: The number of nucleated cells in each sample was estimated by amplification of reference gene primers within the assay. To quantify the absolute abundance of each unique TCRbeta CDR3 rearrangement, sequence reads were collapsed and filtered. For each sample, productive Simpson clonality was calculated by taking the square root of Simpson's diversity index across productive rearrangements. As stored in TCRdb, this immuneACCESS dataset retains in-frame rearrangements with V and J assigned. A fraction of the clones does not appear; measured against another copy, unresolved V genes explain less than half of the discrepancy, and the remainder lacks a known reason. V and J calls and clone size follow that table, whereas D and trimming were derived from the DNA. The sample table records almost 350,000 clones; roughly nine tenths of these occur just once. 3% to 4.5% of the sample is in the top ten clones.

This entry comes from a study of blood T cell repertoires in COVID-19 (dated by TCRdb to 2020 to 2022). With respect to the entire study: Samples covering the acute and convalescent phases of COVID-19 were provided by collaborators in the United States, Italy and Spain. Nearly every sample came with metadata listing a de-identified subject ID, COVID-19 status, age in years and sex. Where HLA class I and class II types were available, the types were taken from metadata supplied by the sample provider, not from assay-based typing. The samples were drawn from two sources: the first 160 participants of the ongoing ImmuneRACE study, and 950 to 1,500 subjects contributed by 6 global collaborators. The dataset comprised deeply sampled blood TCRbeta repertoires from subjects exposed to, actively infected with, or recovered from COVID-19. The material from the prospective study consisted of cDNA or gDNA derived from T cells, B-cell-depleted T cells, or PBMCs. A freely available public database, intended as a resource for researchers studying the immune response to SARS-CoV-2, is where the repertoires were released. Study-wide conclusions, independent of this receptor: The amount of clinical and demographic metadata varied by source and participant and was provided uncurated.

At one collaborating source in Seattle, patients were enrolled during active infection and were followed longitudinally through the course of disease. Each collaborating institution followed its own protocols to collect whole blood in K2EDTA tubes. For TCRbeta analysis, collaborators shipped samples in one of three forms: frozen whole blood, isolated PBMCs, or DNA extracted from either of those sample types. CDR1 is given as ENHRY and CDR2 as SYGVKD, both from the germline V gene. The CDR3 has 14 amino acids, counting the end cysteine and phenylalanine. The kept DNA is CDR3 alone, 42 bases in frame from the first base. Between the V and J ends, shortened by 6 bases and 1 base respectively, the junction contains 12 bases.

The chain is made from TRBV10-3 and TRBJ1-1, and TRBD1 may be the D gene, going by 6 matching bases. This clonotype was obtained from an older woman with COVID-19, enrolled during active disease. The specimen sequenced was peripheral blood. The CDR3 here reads CAISTLDRNTEAFF. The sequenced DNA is TGTGCCATCAGCACATTGGACAGGAACACTGAAGCTTTCTTT.